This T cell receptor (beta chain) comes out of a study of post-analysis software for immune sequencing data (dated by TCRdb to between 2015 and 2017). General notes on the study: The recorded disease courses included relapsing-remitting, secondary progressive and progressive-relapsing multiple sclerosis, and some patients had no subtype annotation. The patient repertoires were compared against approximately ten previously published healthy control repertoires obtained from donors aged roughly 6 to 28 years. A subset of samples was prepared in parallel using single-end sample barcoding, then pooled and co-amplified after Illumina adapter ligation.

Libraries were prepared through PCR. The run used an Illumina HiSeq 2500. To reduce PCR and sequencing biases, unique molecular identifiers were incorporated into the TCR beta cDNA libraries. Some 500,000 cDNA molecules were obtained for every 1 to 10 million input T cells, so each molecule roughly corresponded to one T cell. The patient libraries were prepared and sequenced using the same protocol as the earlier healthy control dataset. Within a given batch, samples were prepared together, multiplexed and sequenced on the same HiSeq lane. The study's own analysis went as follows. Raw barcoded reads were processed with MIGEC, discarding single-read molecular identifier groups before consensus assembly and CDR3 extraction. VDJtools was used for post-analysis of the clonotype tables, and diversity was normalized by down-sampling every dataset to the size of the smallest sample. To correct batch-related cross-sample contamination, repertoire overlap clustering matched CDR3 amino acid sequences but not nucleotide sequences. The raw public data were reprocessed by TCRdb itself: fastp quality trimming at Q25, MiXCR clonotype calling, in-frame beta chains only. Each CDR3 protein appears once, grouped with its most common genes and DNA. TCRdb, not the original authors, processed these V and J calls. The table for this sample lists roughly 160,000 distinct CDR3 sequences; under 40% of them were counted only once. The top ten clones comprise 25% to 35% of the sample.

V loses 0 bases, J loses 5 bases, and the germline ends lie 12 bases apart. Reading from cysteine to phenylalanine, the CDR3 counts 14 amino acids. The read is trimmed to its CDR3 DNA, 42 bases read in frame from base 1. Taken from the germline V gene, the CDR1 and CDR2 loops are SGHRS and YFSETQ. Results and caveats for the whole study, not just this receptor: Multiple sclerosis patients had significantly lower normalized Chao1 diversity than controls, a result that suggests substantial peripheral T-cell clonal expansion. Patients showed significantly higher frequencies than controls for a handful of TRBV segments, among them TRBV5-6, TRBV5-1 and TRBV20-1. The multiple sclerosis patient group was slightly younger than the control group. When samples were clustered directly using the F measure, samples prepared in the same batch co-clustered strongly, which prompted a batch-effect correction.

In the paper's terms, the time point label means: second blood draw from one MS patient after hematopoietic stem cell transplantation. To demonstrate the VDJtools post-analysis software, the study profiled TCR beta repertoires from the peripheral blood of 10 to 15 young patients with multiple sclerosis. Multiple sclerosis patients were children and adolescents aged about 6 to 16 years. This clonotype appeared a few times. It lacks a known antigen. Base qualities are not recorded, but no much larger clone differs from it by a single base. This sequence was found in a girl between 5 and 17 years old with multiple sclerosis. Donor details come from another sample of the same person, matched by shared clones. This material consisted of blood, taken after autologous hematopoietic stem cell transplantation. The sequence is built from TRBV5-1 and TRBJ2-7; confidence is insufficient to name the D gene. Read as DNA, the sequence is TGCGCCAGCAGCTTGGAGACGGTAAGGGACGAGCAGTACTTC. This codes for CASSLETVRDEQYF.